Shown below are 21 T cell receptor beta chains from a single sample sequenced in a study of CD8 T cells in ankylosing spondylitis. TCRdb independently ran MiXCR on the 5' RACE reads; one entry per CDR3 protein. The sample consists of approximately 220,000 distinct CDR3 sequences, over 9.5% of them appearing once. Sequencing was carried out using blood, either unsorted or a sorted T cell fraction (not recorded which). The receptor source for this set is a male donor with ankylosing spondylitis or in good health (not recorded which).

This clonotype has at least ten counts. This rearrangement joins TRBV10-3 to TRBJ2-3; TRBD2 matches 12 bases. J lost 6 bases, V lost 2 bases, and 9 bases had no gene match. CDR3 length: 17 amino acids. Germline CDR1 reads ENHRY; CDR2 reads SYGVKD. The DNA for the CDR3 is TGTGCCATCAGTGAGCCCGCTAGCGGGGGGGCCAGGGATACGCAGTATTTT. Translating it yields CAISEPASGGARDTQYF.

This chain links TRBV15 with TRBJ2-5; the D is unclear. Germline CDR1 and CDR2: LNHNV and YYDKDF (reference sequence). There are 15 residues in the CDR3. Trimming took 3 bases from V and 5 from J, leaving 16 bases between them. The CDR3 is CATSRADSFAETQYF. The DNA of the CDR3 is TGTGCCACCAGCAGGGCCGACTCGTTCGCGGAGACCCAGTACTTC.

This clonotype was found many times. DNA for the CDR3: TGTGCCAGCAGCTTTGACAGCTCCTACGAGCAGTACTTC. It codes for CASSFDSSYEQYF. This chain links TRBV7-6 with TRBJ2-7, with a tentative D call TRBD1 (5 bases). In germline, CDR1 is SGHVS, CDR2 FNYEAQ. The CDR3 spans 13 residues. V lost 3 bases, J lost 0 bases, and 6 bases lay in between.

This rearrangement joins TRBV12-3 or TRBV12-4 to TRBJ1-5; 8 nucleotides line up with TRBD1. This CDR3 is built from 16 residues. The J segment lost 6 bases and the V segment lost 2 bases, leaving 9 bases of the junction unmatched. In DNA form, the CDR3 reads TGTGCCAGCAGTTTAAGGGGTCAGGGGGCCGGTCAGCCCCAGCATTTT. Translation: CASSLRGQGAGQPQHF.

The sample holds a few counts of this clonotype. The rearrangement joins TRBV7-3 to TRBJ2-2; 10 bases map to TRBD2. Unmatched junction bases numbered 5, after V lost 1 base and J lost 6 bases. The V gene's germline CDR1 is SGHTA and CDR2 FQGTGA. The CDR3 is made up of 16 amino acids. The CDR3 loop is CASSLKLAGISGELFF. DNA of the CDR3: TGTGCCAGCAGCTTAAAACTAGCGGGGATATCCGGGGAGCTGTTTTTT. Looking up the rest from reference TRBV7-3 and TRBJ2-2 gives the full variable domain: GAGVSQTPSNKVTEKGKYVELRCDPISGHTALYWYRQSLGQGPEFLIYFQGTGAADDSGLPNDRFFAVRPEGSVSTLKIQRTERGDSAVYLCASSLKLAGISGELFFGEGSRLTVL.

This clonotype was found many times. This chain uses TRBV24-1 with TRBJ1-2, with 12 nucleotides matching TRBD1. Germline V lookup: CDR1 KGHDR, CDR2 SFDVKD. The V gene end was trimmed by 4 bases and the J gene end by 7 bases; junction bases not matched to a gene: 12. The CDR3 is made up of 17 amino acids. CDR3 in amino acids: CATSESGTGGALGGYTF. CDR3 DNA sequence: TGTGCCACCAGTGAATCCGGGACAGGGGGCGCTTTGGGTGGCTACACCTTC.

A word on this clonotype: One end of the junction fails to match germline, which may point to a read error. The chain recombines TRBV15 with TRBJ2-3; D call uncertain. The germline gives CDR1 LNHNV, CDR2 YYDKDF (reference sequence). The CDR3 has 15 residues. The CDR3 nucleotides are TGTGCCACCAGCAGAGAGTCCCATAGCACAAATACGCAGTATTTT. This encodes CATSRESHSTNTQYF.

This chain connects TRBV5-1 to TRBJ2-5; D is uncertain. The germline CDR1 and CDR2 sequences are SGHRS and YFSETQ. The ends were cut back, 0 bases at V and 5 bases at J, with 11 bases in the middle. The length of the CDR3 is 14 residues. CDR3 nucleotide sequence: TGCGCCAGCAGCTTGGACACTTTGGGGGAGACCCAGTACTTC. Its protein product is CASSLDTLGETQYF.

The chain carries TRBV5-6 and TRBJ1-1; D remains ambiguous. The germline gives CDR1 SGHDT, CDR2 YYEEEE. Trimming stripped 3 bases from V and 5 bases from J, with 11 bases between. CDR3 size: 13 residues. DNA for the CDR3: TGTGCCAGCAGCTCTGGCCGCAGGACTGAAGCTTTCTTT. Protein: CASSSGRRTEAFF.

This clonotype occurred many times. This sequence joins TRBV5-6 and TRBJ2-2, with 14 bases lining up with TRBD2. Germline V gene lookup returns CDR1 SGHDT and CDR2 YYEEEE. J gave up 3 bases and V 4 bases, and 11 bases lay outside the gene matches. The CDR3 sequence is 19 residues long. The CDR3 here is CASSPRTSGGPWDTGELFF. The CDR3 bases are TGTGCCAGCAGCCCCCGGACTAGCGGGGGGCCGTGGGACACCGGGGAGCTGTTTTTT. Full variable domain (outside the CDR3, taken from reference TRBV5-6 and TRBJ2-2): DAGVTQSPTHLIKTRGQQVTLRCSPKSGHDTVSWYQQALGQGPQFIFQYYEEEERQRGNFPDRFSGHQFPNYSSELNVNALLLGDSALYLCASSPRTSGGPWDTGELFFGEGSRLTVL.

The sample holds many counts of this clonotype. V is TRBV2 and J is TRBJ1-1, with D hard to call. Germline V CDR1 and CDR2: SNHLY, FYNNEI. The CDR3 contains 12 residues. Trimming took off 8 bases at V and 1 base at J, with 8 bases between the two ends. The CDR3 spells CASERENTEAFF. DNA of the CDR3: TGTGCCAGCGAGAGAGAGAACACTGAAGCTTTCTTT.

The chain uses TRBV7-2 and TRBJ2-3, with TRBD2 matching over 7 bases. The V segment lost 2 bases and the J segment 0 bases; nucleotides outside the gene matches: 5. The length of the CDR3 is 16 residues. CDR1 is SGHTA and CDR2 is FQGNSA in the germline V gene. The CDR3 nucleotides read TGTGCCAGCAGCTTAAACCCTAGCGGAAGCACAGATACGCAGTATTTT. Its translation: CASSLNPSGSTDTQYF.

This clonotype was detected many times. V gene TRBV5-6 combines with J gene TRBJ2-3; tentative D call: TRBD1 (5 bases). The CDR3 contains 17 residues. Deletions cut 3 bases from V and 2 bases from J, with 19 bases between. Germline CDR1 and CDR2: SGHDT and YYEEEE. CDR3 amino acids: CASSSLRQIRSTDTQYF. The CDR3 region has the DNA TGTGCCAGCAGCTCCCTCCGACAGATCCGCTCCACAGATACGCAGTATTTT. Variable domain in full (rest from reference TRBV5-6 and TRBJ2-3): DAGVTQSPTHLIKTRGQQVTLRCSPKSGHDTVSWYQQALGQGPQFIFQYYEEEERQRGNFPDRFSGHQFPNYSSELNVNALLLGDSALYLCASSSLRQIRSTDTQYFGPGTRLTVL.

In its sample, this clonotype was seen many times. The chain is built from TRBV7-9 and TRBJ1-1, with 8 bases that match TRBD1. Germline V gene sequence: CDR1 SEHNR, CDR2 FQNEAQ (reference sequence). The V gene end was trimmed by 11 bases and the J gene end by 8 bases; junction bases not matched to a gene: 10. CDR3 length equals 12 residues. The CDR3 nucleotides read TGTGCCTATGACAGGGGAGGGCCGGAAGCTTTCTTT. Amino acids: CAYDRGGPEAFF.

The V and J genes are TRBV7-6 and TRBJ2-3; 14 bases match TRBD2. Germline CDR1 reads SGHVS; CDR2 reads FNYEAQ. The trim removed 5 bases at V and 10 bases at J, leaving 5 bases unmatched. The CDR3 runs 14 residues. CDR3 loop: CASSTGLAGVAQYF. DNA of the CDR3: TGTGCCAGCAGCACGGGACTAGCGGGGGTAGCGCAGTATTTT.

This clonotype was recorded a few times. The chain couples TRBV20-1 to TRBJ1-4; D is unresolved. The CDR3 totals 13 residues. The V gene's germline CDR1 is DFQATT and CDR2 SNEGSKA (reference sequence). The V gene lost 2 bases and the J gene lost 5 bases, with 9 bases spanning the gap. In DNA, the CDR3 is TGCAGTGCTAGAATAGGAGGAAATGAAAAACTGTTTTTT. Translating it yields CSARIGGNEKLFF.

This clonotype was counted many times. The genes are TRBV5-1 and TRBJ1-2; D remains unclear. Trimming pared 0 bases from V and 2 bases from J, leaving 8 bases between. This CDR3 is built from 14 residues. Germline-derived CDR1 and CDR2 are SGHRS and YFSETQ. CDR3 bases: TGCGCCAGCAGCTTGGACGGCGGCAACTATGGCTACACCTTC. This codes for CASSLDGGNYGYTF.

This clonotype came up many times. The chain has TRBV7-2 and TRBJ2-1, with D possibly matching TRBD2 (6 bases). The V end lost 1 base, the J end lost 7 bases, and 14 bases lay between the germline ends. The CDR3 has 15 residues. Germline V CDR1 and CDR2: SGHTA, FQGNSA. This CDR3 is CASSLVGPAGNEQFF. The CDR3 DNA reads as TGTGCCAGCAGCTTAGTTGGGCCGGCGGGAAATGAGCAGTTCTTC.

The chain carries TRBV12-3 or TRBV12-4 and TRBJ2-1, with TRBD1 matching over 8 bases. V shed 4 bases, J shed 4 bases, and the junction held 18 bases outside the gene matches. The CDR3 is made up of 19 amino acids. The CDR3 region has the DNA TGTGCCAGCAGTTCAATCTTACCGGGACAGGTACCTTATTACAATGAGCAGTTCTTC. It codes for CASSSILPGQVPYYNEQFF.

As to this clonotype: This may be a read error, as it is one base from a much larger clone. The V gene is TRBV5-1, the J gene TRBJ2-2, with 9 bases that match TRBD2. CDR3 length: 17 amino acids. Germline loops: CDR1 SGHRS, CDR2 YFSETQ. Here the CDR3 DNA reads TGCGCCAGCAGCCTCTCCGGGACTAGCCCGAACACCGTGGAGCTGTTTTTT. Translating gives CASSLSGTSPNTVELFF.

This clonotype appeared many times. This chain joins TRBV5-1 and TRBJ1-4; D is undetermined. Trimming took off 0 bases at V and 0 bases at J, with 9 bases between the two ends. Germline V CDR1 and CDR2: SGHRS, YFSETQ. The CDR3 runs to 16 residues. CDR3 in amino acids: CASSLGDLATNEKLFF. The CDR3 region has the DNA TGCGCCAGCAGCTTGGGTGACCTAGCAACTAATGAAAAACTGTTTTTT.